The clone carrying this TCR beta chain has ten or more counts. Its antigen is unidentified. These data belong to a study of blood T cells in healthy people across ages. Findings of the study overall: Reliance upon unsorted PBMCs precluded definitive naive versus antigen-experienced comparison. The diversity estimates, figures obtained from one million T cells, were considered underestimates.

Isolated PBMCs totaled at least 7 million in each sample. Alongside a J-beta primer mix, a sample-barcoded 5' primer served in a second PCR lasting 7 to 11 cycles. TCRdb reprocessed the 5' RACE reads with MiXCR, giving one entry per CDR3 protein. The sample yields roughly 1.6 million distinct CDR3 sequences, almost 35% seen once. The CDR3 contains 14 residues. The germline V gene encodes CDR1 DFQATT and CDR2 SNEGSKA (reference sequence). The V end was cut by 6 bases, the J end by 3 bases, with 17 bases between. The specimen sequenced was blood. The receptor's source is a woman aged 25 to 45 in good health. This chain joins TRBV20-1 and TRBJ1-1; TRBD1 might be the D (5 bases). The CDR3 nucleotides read TGCAGTGCCCCCGTTGCAGGGAGGGACACTGAAGCTTTCTTT. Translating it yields CSAPVAGRDTEAFF.